This TCR beta chain was captured by sequencing in a study of cytomegalovirus exposure and HLA in healthy donors. Study-wide points: The tendency of first-cohort TCR clusters to co-occur in the 90 to 150 validation repertoires was the finding of a later analysis.

Profiling relied on immunoSEQ multiplex PCR, and the TCRdb table lists in-frame clones only, not all of them. The sample shows roughly 190,000 clones, more than 75% of them seen only once. Concerning this clone itself: Antigen unknown.

This CDR3 contains 17 residues. Trimming took 1 base from V and 0 from J, leaving 12 bases between them. The V gene's germline CDR1 is MGHRA and CDR2 YSYEKL. This clonotype originated in a woman aged 18-29 years in good health and CMV-seronegative. The rearrangement links TRBV4-1 to TRBJ1-4; D is uncertain. The sequenced sample was PBMCs. CDR3 DNA: TGCGCCAGCAGCCAAGGCCAGTCGATTGCAACTAATGAAAAACTGTTTTTT. Translated: CASSQGQSIATNEKLFF.